This T cell receptor (beta chain) is from a study of blood T cell repertoires in COVID-19. Germline V gene sequence: CDR1 MGHRA, CDR2 YSYEKL. J lost 7 bases, V lost 4 bases, and 6 bases had no gene match. The CDR3 length is 14 residues. TCRdb keeps only in-frame clones here, not all; method: immunoSEQ multiplex PCR. The data hold some 150,000 clones, with more than 80% observed a single time. This chain connects TRBV4-1 to TRBJ1-5; 8 positions agree with TRBD1. Sequencing used peripheral blood. The sequence came from a woman older than 75 in a cohort sampled during active or convalescent COVID-19. The CDR3 DNA reads as TGCGCCAGCAGCCCGGACAGGGTTGGACAGCCCCAGCATTTT. Translated, it gives CASSPDRVGQPQHF.